This T cell receptor beta chain was identified during a study of OX40 agonist ivuxolimab in advanced cancers. Study-level information: Participants could have had prior anti-PD-1, anti-PD-L1 or anti-CTLA-4 therapy, and 40% had some.

Sequencing used immunoSEQ multiplex PCR; TCRdb keeps in-frame clones, though not all of them. This sample has fewer than 25,000 clones, with around 86% found just once. This clone was seen only once. V lost 3 bases and J 4 bases, leaving 8 bases between the germline ends. Germline-derived CDR1 and CDR2 are SGDLS and YYNGEE. The CDR3 sequence is 14 residues long. The genes are TRBV9 and TRBJ2-6; no reliable D call. This sequence originates from an adult with an advanced solid tumor such as melanoma, head and neck, liver or kidney cancer. The material was CD4+ or CD8+ T cells sorted from blood, obtained in a trial of the OX40 agonist ivuxolimab. The CDR3 bases are TGTGCCAGCAGCGGGACGGAAGGGGCCAACGTCCTGACTTTC. Amino acid sequence: CASSGTEGANVLTF.